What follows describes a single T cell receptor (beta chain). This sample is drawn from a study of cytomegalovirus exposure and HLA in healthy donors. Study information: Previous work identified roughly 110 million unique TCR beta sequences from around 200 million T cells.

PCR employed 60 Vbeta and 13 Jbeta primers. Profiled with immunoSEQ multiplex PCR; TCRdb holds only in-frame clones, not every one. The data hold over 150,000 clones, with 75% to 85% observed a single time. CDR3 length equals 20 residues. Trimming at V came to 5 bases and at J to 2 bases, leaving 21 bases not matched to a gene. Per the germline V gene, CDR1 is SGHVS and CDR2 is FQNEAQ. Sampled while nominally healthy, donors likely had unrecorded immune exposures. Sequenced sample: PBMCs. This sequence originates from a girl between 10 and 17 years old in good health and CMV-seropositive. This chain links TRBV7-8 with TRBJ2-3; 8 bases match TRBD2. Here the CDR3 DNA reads TGTGCCAGCAGCCATTCCTTTGGCGGGGGGCCATTGAGACACACAGATACGCAGTATTTT. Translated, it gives CASSHSFGGGPLRHTDTQYF.